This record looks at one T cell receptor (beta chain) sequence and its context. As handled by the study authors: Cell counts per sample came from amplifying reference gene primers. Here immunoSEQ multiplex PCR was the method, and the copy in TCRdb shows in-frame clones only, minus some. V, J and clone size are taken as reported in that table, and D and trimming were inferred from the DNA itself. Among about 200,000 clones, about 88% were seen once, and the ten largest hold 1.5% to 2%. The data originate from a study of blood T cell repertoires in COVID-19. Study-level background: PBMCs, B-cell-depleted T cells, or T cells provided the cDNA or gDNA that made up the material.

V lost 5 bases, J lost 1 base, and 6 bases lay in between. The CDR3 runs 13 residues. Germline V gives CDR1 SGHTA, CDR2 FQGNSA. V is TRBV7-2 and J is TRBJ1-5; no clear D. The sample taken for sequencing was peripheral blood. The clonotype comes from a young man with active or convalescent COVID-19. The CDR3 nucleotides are TGTGCCAGCAGCGTCCGGAGCAATCAGCCCCAGCATTTT. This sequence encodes CASSVRSNQPQHF. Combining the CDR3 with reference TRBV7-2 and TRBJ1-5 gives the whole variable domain GAGVSQSPSNKVTEKGKDVELRCDPISGHTALYWYRQSLGQGLEFLIYFQGNSAPDKSGLPSDRFSAERTGGSVSTLTIQRTQQEDSAVYLCASSVRSNQPQHFGDGTRLSIL.